These 11 T cell receptor beta chains were all obtained from the same sample, sequenced in a study of post-analysis software for immune sequencing data. Study-wide points: Patients carried a handful of TRBV segments more frequently than controls did, and TRBV5-6, TRBV5-1 and TRBV20-1 were among them.

Included in the TCR beta cDNA libraries were unique molecular identifiers. Each CDR3 protein is one row after TCRdb ran MiXCR on the PCR reads. This table holds a few hundred thousand distinct CDR3 sequences, roughly 30% found once. What these receptors recognize is not known. The material sequenced was blood. Source of these receptors: a girl between 10 and 17 years old with multiple sclerosis.

This chain links TRBV9 with TRBJ2-3; tentative D call: TRBD2 (5 bases). The CDR3 sequence is 17 residues long. V was shortened by 4 bases and J by 4 bases, with 22 bases between the two germline ends. CDR1 and CDR2 (germline): SGDLS, YYNGEE. This CDR3 reads CASSPASTRLHADTQYF. The CDR3 DNA reads TGTGCCAGCAGCCCCGCGAGTACTAGGCTCCACGCAGATACGCAGTATTTT. Supplemented by reference TRBV9 and TRBJ2-3, the full variable domain reads DSGVTQTPKHLITATGQRVTLRCSPRSGDLSVYWYQQSLDQGLQFLIQYYNGEERAKGNILERFSAQQFPDLHSELNLSSLELGDSALYFCASSPASTRLHADTQYFGPGTRLTVL.

This clonotype occurred a few times. The genes are TRBV12-3 or TRBV12-4 and TRBJ2-3; no firm D call. The germline V and J ends were trimmed by 6 bases and 5 bases, with 21 bases remaining between them. This CDR3 is built from 16 residues. The CDR3 here is CASSLYVRDGKDTQYF. CDR3 bases: TGTGCCAGCAGCTTGTACGTCCGCGATGGGAAAGATACGCAGTATTTT.

This chain connects TRBV9 to TRBJ1-1; D gene ambiguous. Germline V gene data show CDR1 as SGDLS and CDR2 as YYNGEE. This CDR3 is 13 amino acids long. V lost 3 bases and J 1 base, leaving 7 bases between the germline ends. The CDR3 bases are TGTGCCAGCAGCGCTACATCGAACACTGAAGCTTTCTTT. Amino acid sequence: CASSATSNTEAFF.

This chain links TRBV20-1 with TRBJ1-5; a weak D match, TRBD1 (5 bases). The CDR3 contains 13 residues. Germline V lookup: CDR1 DFQATT, CDR2 SNEGSKA (reference sequence). The V and J ends lost 6 bases and 7 bases respectively, with 16 bases between them. The CDR3: CSAMDKLEQPQHF. Written as DNA, the CDR3 is TGCAGTGCAATGGACAAGCTGGAACAGCCCCAGCATTTT.

A few counts support this clonotype. The chain recombines TRBV6-5 with TRBJ1-2, with 7 bases identical to TRBD1. The CDR3 covers 13 residues. From germline, CDR1 is MNHEY and CDR2 SVGAGI. V shed 10 bases, J shed 5 bases, and the junction held 10 bases outside the gene matches. The CDR3 loop reads CATTEGTAYGYTF. CDR3 nucleotides: TGTGCCACTACCGAGGGGACAGCTTATGGCTACACCTTC.

This chain uses TRBV25-1 with TRBJ1-2; 9 nucleotides match TRBD1. The CDR3 is 14 amino acids. Looked up from germline, CDR1 is MGHDK and CDR2 is SYGVNS. Losses at the gene ends were 6 bases for V and 4 bases for J; bases not matched to a gene: 6. The CDR3 region is CASRETGGAYGYTF. In nucleotides, the CDR3 is TGTGCCAGCAGAGAAACAGGGGGCGCCTATGGCTACACCTTC.

The chain is built from TRBV12-3 or TRBV12-4 and TRBJ1-2, with D hard to call. Trimming pared 8 bases from V and 2 bases from J, leaving 9 bases between. This CDR3 spans 12 amino acids. The CDR3 loop is CASGEGNYGYTF. CDR3 sequence (DNA): TGTGCCAGCGGAGAGGGAAACTATGGCTACACCTTC.

The rearrangement links TRBV9 to TRBJ1-6; TRBD1 might be the D (5 bases). Trimming stripped 2 bases from V and 6 bases from J, with 12 bases between. CDR3 length: 15 amino acids. From germline, CDR1 is SGDLS and CDR2 YYNGEE. CDR3 sequence reads: CASSVAPGGNSPLHF. The CDR3 coding sequence is TGTGCCAGCAGCGTCGCCCCGGGGGGTAATTCACCCCTCCACTTT.

This clonotype occurred a few times. This sequence joins TRBV20-1 and TRBJ1-1, with 7 bases aligning to TRBD1. With 5 bases clipped from V and 1 base from J, the junction kept 7 bases outside the gene matches. The CDR3 sequence is 14 residues long. Germline V gene data show CDR1 as DFQATT and CDR2 as SNEGSKA (reference sequence). CDR3: CSAGGGGPNTEAFF. For the CDR3, the DNA is TGCAGTGCTGGGGGAGGGGGCCCGAACACTGAAGCTTTCTTT.

This clonotype was found a few times. The chain carries TRBV15 and TRBJ2-7, with TRBD1 matching over 12 bases. CDR1 and CDR2 (germline): LNHNV, YYDKDF (reference sequence). Trimming removed 3 bases from V and 6 bases from J; junction bases left unmatched: 9. CDR3 length: 16 residues. The CDR3 nucleotides are TGTGCCACCAGCAGTCGACGGGGGACAGGGGGCTCCGAGCAGTACTTC. This gives the protein CATSSRRGTGGSEQYF.

Only a few counts were recorded for this clonotype. CDR3 sequence reads: CATSRGGGDSPLHF. In DNA, the CDR3 is TGTGCCACCAGCAGAGGCGGGGGCGATTCACCCCTCCACTTT. The chain has TRBV15 and TRBJ1-6; possible D gene TRBD1, 6 bases. The germline V and J ends were trimmed by 1 base and 8 bases, with 9 bases remaining between them. In germline, CDR1 is LNHNV, CDR2 YYDKDF (reference sequence). CDR3 length: 14 residues.